This passage covers 10 T cell receptor beta chains from one sample sequenced in a study of CD8+ T cells in alopecia areata. Treatment indicated: oral pan-JAK inhibitor, 5-10 mg twice daily. Following extraction, RNA underwent reverse transcription to cDNA, which served as the sequencing template. Generated by immunoSEQ multiplex PCR, the TCRdb table keeps only in-frame clones and is missing some. The top ten clones hold roughly 3.3% of a sample with roughly 180,000 clones, roughly three fifths of them seen once. Material: CD4+ T cells sorted from blood, obtained at week 4, from a patient treated with tofacitinib. These receptors were obtained from a human donor with alopecia areata.

This chain uses TRBV27 with TRBJ1-5, with 9 bases lining up with TRBD1. Germline trimming cut 6 bases from V and 4 bases from J; bases unmatched to any gene: 7. Germline V lookup: CDR1 MNHEY, CDR2 SMNVEV (reference sequence). This CDR3 contains 15 residues. The CDR3 loop is CASSSLTGGNQPQHF. The CDR3 coding sequence is TGTGCCAGCAGCTCCCTGACAGGGGGGAATCAGCCCCAGCATTTT.

This sequence joins TRBV29-1 and TRBJ2-1; 8 bases are a match to TRBD2. This CDR3 is 16 amino acids long. Per germline, CDR1 SQVTM and CDR2 ANQGSEA. V dropped 0 bases and J dropped 7; count of bases not matched to a gene: 11. CDR3 sequence (DNA): TGCAGCGTTGAAGATCCGGGACTAGTGATCCTGAATGAGCAGTTCTTC. Protein product: CSVEDPGLVILNEQFF.

V usage is TRBV10-3 and J usage is TRBJ1-5; D possibly corresponds to TRBD1 (5 bases). Germline CDR1 ENHRY, CDR2 SYGVKD. The V and J ends lost 10 bases and 1 base respectively, with 11 bases between them. The CDR3 has 13 amino acids. CDR3 region: CATGDVSNQPQHF. As DNA, the CDR3 is TGTGCCACGGGGGACGTGAGCAATCAGCCCCAGCATTTT.

The table lists this clone with a count of one. The chain couples TRBV5-1 to TRBJ2-5; a possible D gene is TRBD2 (5 bases). The germline gives CDR1 SGHRS, CDR2 YFSETQ. V lost 0 bases, J lost 5 bases, and 11 bases lay in between. The CDR3 sequence is 14 residues long. The CDR3 region is CASSLAASRETQYF. CDR3 sequence (DNA): TGCGCCAGCAGCTTGGCGGCTAGCAGGGAGACCCAGTACTTC. The variable domain in full, with the rest retrieved from reference TRBV5-1 and TRBJ2-5, is KAGVTQTPRYLIKTRGQQVTLSCSPISGHRSVSWYQQTPGQGLQFLFEYFSETQRNKGNFPGRFSGRQFSNSRSEMNVSTLELGDSALYLCASSLAASRETQYFGPGTRLLVL.

The chain combines TRBV7-9 with TRBJ2-7; D ambiguous. The V end was cut by 3 bases, the J end by 2 bases, with 11 bases between. Germline assignment: CDR1 SEHNR and CDR2 FQNEAQ (reference sequence). The CDR3 loop spans 14 amino acids. CDR3 DNA: TGTGCCAGCAGCTTTCTCGGGCGCCCCTACGAGCAGTACTTC. This translates into CASSFLGRPYEQYF.

CDR3 DNA: TGTGCCTGGAGTGCCTCGGACCTTCGGGTACCCCTCCACTTT. It yields the protein CAWSASDLRVPLHF. The gene calls are TRBV30 and TRBJ1-6; D is uncertain. Trimming stripped 1 base from V and 12 bases from J, with 16 bases between. The CDR3 totals 14 residues. Germline lookup yields CDR1 GTSNPN and CDR2 SVGIG (reference sequence).

This chain connects TRBV4-3 to TRBJ1-6; 8 bases map to TRBD1. V lost 4 bases, J lost 10 bases, and 12 bases stayed unmatched. This CDR3 has 16 residues. Germline-derived CDR1 and CDR2 are LGHNA and YSLEER. As DNA, the CDR3 is TGCGCCAGCAGCCGTAATGGACAGGGCGGGGGATCACCCCTCCACTTT. It encodes CASSRNGQGGGSPLHF.

This rearrangement joins TRBV30 to TRBJ2-1; tentatively, D is TRBD1 or TRBD2 (6 bases each). Trimming took off 0 bases at V and 5 bases at J, with 26 bases between the two ends. The CDR3 loop spans 19 amino acids. The germline gives CDR1 GTSNPN, CDR2 SVGIG (reference sequence). CDR3 nucleotides: TGTGCCTGGAGTGTACGGGGCGGGACACGTTCCAGAGTGGACAATGAGCAGTTCTTC. Its translation: CAWSVRGGTRSRVDNEQFF.

This chain connects TRBV9 to TRBJ2-7; D perhaps matches TRBD1 (6 bases). The V gene's germline CDR1 is SGDLS and CDR2 YYNGEE. The length of the CDR3 is 15 residues. Trimming removed 3 bases at V and 5 bases at J, with 18 bases between. CDR3 in amino acids: CASSGTSGTTNEQYF. The CDR3 DNA reads TGTGCCAGCAGCGGAACCTCTGGGACAACAAACGAGCAGTACTTC. Full variable domain (outside the CDR3, taken from reference TRBV9 and TRBJ2-7): DSGVTQTPKHLITATGQRVTLRCSPRSGDLSVYWYQQSLDQGLQFLIQYYNGEERAKGNILERFSAQQFPDLHSELNLSSLELGDSALYFCASSGTSGTTNEQYFGPGTRLTVT.

The genes are TRBV12-5 and TRBJ2-1, with no clear D. V lost 3 bases to trimming and J lost 6 bases, with 3 bases between them. The CDR3 length is 11 residues. In germline, CDR1 is LGHNT, CDR2 FRNRAP. The CDR3 coding sequence is TGTGCTAGTGGTTTTATCAATGAGCAGTTCTTC. Its translation is CASGFINEQFF.